The 31 T cell receptor beta chains in this list originate from one sample, sequenced in a study of shared clonotypes between healthy human individuals. Assay used: immunoSEQ multiplex PCR; TCRdb lists only in-frame clones, some missing. Counted here are more than 400,000 clones, about 96% occurring once; the ten biggest clones make up about 0.064%. Material for sequencing was naive CD4+ T cells sorted from blood. This sample's subset: CD45RA+ positively selected. The receptors derive from a woman younger than 45 in good health.

This sequence joins TRBV5-1 and TRBJ2-5; 8 nucleotides match TRBD1. The end of the DNA fits TRBJ2-7 better, so the J call may be wrong. The CDR3 is made up of 15 amino acids. Germline CDR1 reads SGHRS; CDR2 reads YFSETQ. The CDR3 loop is CASSPRDRGTYEQYF. The CDR3 region has the DNA TGCGCCAGCAGCCCAAGAGACAGGGGCACCTACGAGCAGTACTTC.

V gene TRBV29-1 combines with J gene TRBJ1-1; D uncertain. Germline V gene lookup returns CDR1 SQVTM and CDR2 ANQGSEA. This CDR3 is built from 12 residues. The germline V and J ends were trimmed by 7 bases and 0 bases, with 9 bases remaining between them. The CDR3 nucleotides are TGCAGCGCCGGACGGATGAACACTGAAGCTTTCTTT. It encodes CSAGRMNTEAFF.

This chain links TRBV19 with TRBJ2-5; 10 bases are a match to TRBD2. In germline, CDR1 is LNHDA, CDR2 SQIVND (reference sequence). CDR3 size: 14 residues. V lost 4 bases, J lost 3 bases, and 2 bases stayed unmatched. CDR3 in amino acids: CASSTTSGKETQYF. The CDR3 region has the DNA TGTGCCAGTAGTACCACTAGCGGGAAAGAGACCCAGTACTTC. Full variable domain (missing parts from reference TRBV19 and TRBJ2-5): DGGITQSPKYLFRKEGQNVTLSCEQNLNHDAMYWYRQDPGQGLRLIYYSQIVNDFQKGDIAEGYSVSREKKESFPLTVTSAQKNPTAFYLCASSTTSGKETQYFGPGTRLLVL.

Of note for this clone: The same CDR3 can be traced to other DNA sequences in this sample. V usage is TRBV11-2 and J usage is TRBJ1-2, with D unclear. The CDR3 is made up of 14 amino acids. Trimming removed 3 bases from V and 4 bases from J, with 12 bases in between. Germline lookup yields CDR1 SGHAT and CDR2 FQNNGV. The CDR3: CASSFGGRAYGYTF. In DNA, the CDR3 is TGTGCCAGCAGCTTCGGAGGGCGAGCCTATGGCTACACCTTC.

This chain uses TRBV27 with TRBJ2-7; D gene uncertain. CDR3 length: 14 residues. V was clipped by 3 bases and J by 4 bases, with 13 bases between them. Germline V gives CDR1 MNHEY, CDR2 SMNVEV (reference sequence). CDR3 DNA sequence: TGTGCCAGCAGTTTTTTGGCTACCCGATACGAGCAGTACTTC. It encodes CASSFLATRYEQYF.

The chain combines TRBV18 with TRBJ1-1, with 9 bases aligning to TRBD1. CDR1 is KGHSH, CDR2 LQKENI, per germline. V lost 6 bases and J lost 5; bases outside the gene matches: 10. The length of the CDR3 is 15 residues. The CDR3: CASSTAKTGGTEAFF. The CDR3 bases are TGTGCCAGCTCTACCGCGAAGACAGGGGGGACTGAAGCTTTCTTT.

This chain connects TRBV7-7 to TRBJ2-5; 8 bases agree with TRBD1. Looked up from germline, CDR1 is SSHAT and CDR2 is FNYEAQ (reference sequence). The CDR3 is made up of 14 amino acids. The V gene end was trimmed by 3 bases and the J gene end by 1 base; junction bases not matched to a gene: 1. For the CDR3, the DNA is TGTGCCAGCAGCTTGACAGGGGCCCAAGAGACCCAGTACTTC. Translation gives CASSLTGAQETQYF.

This chain joins TRBV7-8 and TRBJ1-3; D is ambiguous. Between the trimmed V and J ends, which lost 3 bases and 2 bases, there was a span of 11 bases. CDR1 and CDR2 from the germline V gene are SGHVS and FQNEAQ. This CDR3 region has 15 residues. In DNA, the CDR3 is TGTGCCAGCAGCTTGGGGAAGACTGCTGGAAACACCATATATTTT. Its translation is CASSLGKTAGNTIYF.

The genes are TRBV13 and TRBJ2-5; the D gene is possibly TRBD1 (6 bases). The ends were cut back, 3 bases at V and 2 bases at J, with 13 bases in the middle. The CDR3 has 15 residues. Germline CDR1 is PRHDT and CDR2 is FYEKMQ (reference sequence). Here the CDR3 DNA reads TGTGCCAGCAGCTTCCTGAGGACAGATCAAGAGACCCAGTACTTC. This translates into CASSFLRTDQETQYF.

The table lists this clone with a count of one. This chain joins TRBV28 and TRBJ1-4; 8 nucleotides match TRBD1. The CDR3 length is 14 residues. V lost 5 bases and J lost 4; bases outside the gene matches: 3. CDR1 and CDR2 from the germline V gene are MDHEN and SYDVKM. CDR3 region: CASSGGQVNEKLFF. DNA of the CDR3: TGTGCCAGCAGTGGGGGACAGGTTAATGAAAAACTGTTTTTT.

The chain employs TRBV11-3 and TRBJ2-2, with 8 nucleotides matching TRBD1. The CDR3 is made up of 16 amino acids. V lost 3 bases to trimming and J lost 5 bases; unmatched junction nucleotides: 8. CDR1 and CDR2 from the germline V gene are SGHNT and YENEEA. The CDR3 DNA is TGTGCCAGCAGCTTGCGTCAGGGGGCGTCTACCGGGGAGCTGTTTTTT. It yields the protein CASSLRQGASTGELFF.

This sequence joins TRBV5-1 and TRBJ1-5; 9 bases agree with TRBD1. The V and J ends lost 2 bases and 3 bases, in that order; junction bases with no gene match: 3. The CDR3 sequence is 15 residues long. Looked up from germline, CDR1 is SGHRS and CDR2 is YFSETQ. This chain's CDR3 is CASSFGTGPNQPQHF. CDR3 bases: TGCGCCAGCAGCTTTGGGACAGGGCCCAATCAGCCCCAGCATTTT.

The chain has TRBV19 and TRBJ1-3, with a weak D call TRBD1 (6 bases). This CDR3 is 17 amino acids long. Deletions cut 5 bases from V and 4 bases from J, with 21 bases between. CDR1 and CDR2 from the germline V gene are LNHDA and SQIVND (reference sequence). This CDR3 reads CASSPPGQITRGNTIYF. CDR3 bases: TGTGCCAGTAGTCCCCCGGGACAAATTACTAGAGGAAACACCATATATTTT.

The chain joins TRBV28 to TRBJ1-2, with a tentative D call TRBD1 (6 bases). Trimming took off 6 bases at V and 4 bases at J, with 12 bases between the two ends. Germline lookup yields CDR1 MDHEN and CDR2 SYDVKM. The CDR3 is made up of 13 amino acids. For the CDR3, the DNA is TGTGCCAGCAGCGCCCCAGGGGCCTATGGCTACACCTTC. It yields the protein CASSAPGAYGYTF.

The V gene is TRBV28, the J gene TRBJ1-1; 7 nucleotides match TRBD1. Germline assignment: CDR1 MDHEN and CDR2 SYDVKM. The CDR3 extends over 13 amino acids. V lost 7 bases, J lost 5 bases, and 7 bases stayed unmatched. CDR3 protein: CASTRGGWTEAFF. Written as DNA, the CDR3 is TGTGCCAGCACCAGGGGGGGATGGACTGAAGCTTTCTTT.

This clone was recorded only once. The V and J genes are TRBV9 and TRBJ1-2; TRBD1 agrees at 7 bases. CDR1 and CDR2 (germline): SGDLS, YYNGEE. The CDR3 has 14 amino acids. Trimming removed 2 bases from V and 4 bases from J; junction bases left unmatched: 5. The CDR3 protein is CASSVRQGGYGYTF. For the CDR3, the DNA is TGTGCCAGCAGCGTTAGACAGGGAGGCTATGGCTACACCTTC.

The count of this clone is one. V is TRBV2 and J is TRBJ1-4; D remains unclear. The CDR3 covers 12 residues. Trimming pared 6 bases from V and 5 bases from J, leaving 7 bases between. Germline assignment: CDR1 SNHLY and CDR2 FYNNEI. The CDR3 coding sequence is TGTGCCAGCAGGGCCACGAATGAAAAACTGTTTTTT. Translating gives CASRATNEKLFF.

Of note for this clone: Other nucleotide sequences from this sample produce the same CDR3. The CDR3 DNA follows: TGTGCCAGCAGCTTGGGTCAGCCCTCCTACGAGCAGTACTTC. Translated: CASSLGQPSYEQYF. V is TRBV5-6 and J is TRBJ2-7, with D unclear. The CDR3 sequence is 14 residues long. Trimming pared 0 bases from V and 0 bases from J, leaving 7 bases between. Germline-derived CDR1 and CDR2 are SGHDT and YYEEEE.

This chain uses TRBV29-1 with TRBJ2-7, with 7 bases aligning to TRBD2. V lost 4 bases, J lost 2 bases, and 5 bases stayed unmatched. Germline V gene data show CDR1 as SQVTM and CDR2 as ANQGSEA. The CDR3 length is 13 residues. The CDR3 bases are TGCAGCGTTGTTGAGCGGGAAACCTACGAGCAGTACTTC. It encodes CSVVERETYEQYF.

The chain is built from TRBV28 and TRBJ2-7, with TRBD1 matching over 10 bases. The CDR3 sequence is 15 residues long. CDR1 is MDHEN and CDR2 is SYDVKM in the germline V gene. Trimming cost V 3 bases and J 7 bases; bases outside gene matches: 9. This CDR3 is CASSFSPDRGREQYF. CDR3 nucleotides: TGTGCCAGCAGTTTTTCCCCGGACAGGGGGAGAGAGCAGTACTTC.

The chain joins TRBV15 to TRBJ2-5; no definite D call. The CDR3 contains 11 residues. Germline V gene lookup returns CDR1 LNHNV and CDR2 YYDKDF (reference sequence). Trimming took off 7 bases at V and 4 bases at J, with 7 bases between the two ends. The CDR3 protein is CATKGLETQYF. DNA of the CDR3: TGTGCCACCAAGGGATTAGAGACCCAGTACTTC.

The gene calls are TRBV4-1 and TRBJ2-5; TRBD2 aligns across 8 bases. From germline, CDR1 is MGHRA and CDR2 YSYEKL. V lost 3 bases, J lost 3 bases, and 9 bases stayed unmatched. There are 16 residues in the CDR3. CDR3 bases: TGCGCCAGCAGCCAGGAAGTAGCGGGGTCGAAAGAGACCCAGTACTTC. Residues: CASSQEVAGSKETQYF.

The rearrangement joins TRBV7-3 to TRBJ2-7; 12 nucleotides align to TRBD2. The CDR3 consists of 19 residues. Germline V gene lookup returns CDR1 SGHTA and CDR2 FQGTGA. V lost 6 bases, J lost 2 bases, and 17 bases stayed unmatched. CDR3 in DNA: TGTGCCAGCAGTGACGGCGGACTAGCGGGAACCAGGGGGGCCTACGAGCAGTACTTC. Translation: CASSDGGLAGTRGAYEQYF.

V usage is TRBV11-2 and J usage is TRBJ2-1; the D is unclear. The ends were cut back, 1 base at V and 9 bases at J, with 13 bases in the middle. Germline CDR1 reads SGHAT; CDR2 reads FQNNGV. The CDR3 covers 14 residues. The CDR3 nucleotides read TGTGCCAGCAGCTTAGCCCTCCCCCCGGTTGAGCAGTTCTTC. Protein product: CASSLALPPVEQFF.

This chain uses TRBV10-1 with TRBJ1-3; D unclear. The length of the CDR3 is 19 residues. Germline values: CDR1 WNHNN, CDR2 SYGVQD (reference sequence). The V and J ends lost 6 bases and 4 bases respectively, with 28 bases between them. The CDR3 is CASSIARGRRIPGGNTIYF. The CDR3 nucleotides read TGCGCCAGCAGCATCGCTCGTGGCAGGCGTATACCGGGAGGAAACACCATATATTTT.

The chain uses TRBV19 and TRBJ1-5; maybe TRBD1 (5 bases). Trimming removed 5 bases at V and 7 bases at J, with 21 bases between. CDR3 length equals 16 residues. Per germline, CDR1 LNHDA and CDR2 SQIVND (reference sequence). The CDR3 region has the DNA TGTGCCAGTAGTTTTGTTCAGGGTATCAGGTTACAGCCCCAGCATTTT. It translates to CASSFVQGIRLQPQHF.

V usage is TRBV5-6 and J usage is TRBJ2-2, with unresolved D. V was shortened by 4 bases and J by 0 bases, with 13 bases between the two germline ends. The V gene's germline CDR1 is SGHDT and CDR2 YYEEEE. The CDR3 totals 16 residues. The CDR3 is CASSPISNPNTGELFF. The CDR3, as DNA: TGTGCCAGCAGCCCCATAAGTAATCCGAACACCGGGGAGCTGTTTTTT. The full variable domain, in which reference TRBV5-6 and TRBJ2-2 provide the parts outside the CDR3, is DAGVTQSPTHLIKTRGQQVTLRCSPKSGHDTVSWYQQALGQGPQFIFQYYEEEERQRGNFPDRFSGHQFPNYSSELNVNALLLGDSALYLCASSPISNPNTGELFFGEGSRLTVL.

This CDR3 is CATSRDVTDTQYF. As DNA, the CDR3 is TGTGCCACCAGCAGAGATGTAACAGATACGCAGTATTTT. The chain uses TRBV15 and TRBJ2-3; no clear D gene. CDR3 length equals 13 residues. CDR1 LNHNV and CDR2 YYDKDF come from the germline V gene (reference sequence). V was clipped by 0 bases and J by 3 bases, with 4 bases between them.

The chain combines TRBV6-1 with TRBJ2-7; D remains unclear. The CDR3 is made up of 13 amino acids. V lost 6 bases to trimming and J lost 0 bases, with 9 bases between them. Germline CDR1 reads MNHNS; CDR2 reads SASEGT. The CDR3 nucleotides are TGTGCCAGCAGGGGTGACGGCTCCTACGAGCAGTACTTC. Protein: CASRGDGSYEQYF.

The rearrangement links TRBV6-6 to TRBJ1-2; D not resolved. The V end lost 6 bases, the J end lost 6 bases, and 20 bases lay between the germline ends. The length of the CDR3 is 15 residues. Germline V gives CDR1 MNHNY, CDR2 SVGAGI (reference sequence). The CDR3 nucleotides are TGTGCCAGCAGACCAAACCGGATGCCGGCAAATGGCTACACCTTC. This codes for CASRPNRMPANGYTF.

The table lists this clone with a count of one. The chain links TRBV9 to TRBJ2-3; TRBD2 matches at 8 bases. The ends lost 3 bases at V and 5 bases at J; junction bases unmatched: 11. The CDR3 has 16 amino acids. Germline V lookup: CDR1 SGDLS, CDR2 YYNGEE. CDR3 sequence (DNA): TGTGCCAGCAGCGGACTCACAGCGGGAGTTTTAGATACGCAGTATTTT. Amino acid sequence: CASSGLTAGVLDTQYF.